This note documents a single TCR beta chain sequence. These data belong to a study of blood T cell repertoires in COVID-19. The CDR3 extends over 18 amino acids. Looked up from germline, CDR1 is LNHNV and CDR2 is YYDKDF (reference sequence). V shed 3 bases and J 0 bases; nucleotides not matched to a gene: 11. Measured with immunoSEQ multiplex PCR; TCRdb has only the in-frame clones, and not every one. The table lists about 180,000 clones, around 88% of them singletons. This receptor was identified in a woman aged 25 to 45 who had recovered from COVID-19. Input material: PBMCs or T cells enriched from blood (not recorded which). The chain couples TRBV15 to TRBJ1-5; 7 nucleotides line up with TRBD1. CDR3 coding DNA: TGTGCCACCAGCAGGAGGACAGGATCAACATATAGCAATCAGCCCCAGCATTTT. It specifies CATSRRTGSTYSNQPQHF. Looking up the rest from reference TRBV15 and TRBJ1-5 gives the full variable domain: DAMVIQNPRYQVTQFGKPVTLSCSQTLNHNVMYWYQQKSSQAPKLLFHYYDKDFNNEADTPDNFQSRRPNTSFCFLDIRSPGLGDTAMYLCATSRRTGSTYSNQPQHFGDGTRLSIL.